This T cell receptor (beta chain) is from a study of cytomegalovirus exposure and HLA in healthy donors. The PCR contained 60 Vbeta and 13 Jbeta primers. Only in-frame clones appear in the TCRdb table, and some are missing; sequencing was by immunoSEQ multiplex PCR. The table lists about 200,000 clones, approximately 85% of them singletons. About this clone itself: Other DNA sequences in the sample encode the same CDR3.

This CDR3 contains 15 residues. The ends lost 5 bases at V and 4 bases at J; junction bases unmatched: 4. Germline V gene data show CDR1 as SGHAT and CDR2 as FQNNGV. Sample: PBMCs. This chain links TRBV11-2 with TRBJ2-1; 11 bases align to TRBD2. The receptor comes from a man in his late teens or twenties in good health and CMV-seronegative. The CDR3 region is CASSRTSGGYNEQFF. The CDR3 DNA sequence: TGTGCCAGCAGCCGTACTAGCGGGGGATACAATGAGCAGTTCTTC.